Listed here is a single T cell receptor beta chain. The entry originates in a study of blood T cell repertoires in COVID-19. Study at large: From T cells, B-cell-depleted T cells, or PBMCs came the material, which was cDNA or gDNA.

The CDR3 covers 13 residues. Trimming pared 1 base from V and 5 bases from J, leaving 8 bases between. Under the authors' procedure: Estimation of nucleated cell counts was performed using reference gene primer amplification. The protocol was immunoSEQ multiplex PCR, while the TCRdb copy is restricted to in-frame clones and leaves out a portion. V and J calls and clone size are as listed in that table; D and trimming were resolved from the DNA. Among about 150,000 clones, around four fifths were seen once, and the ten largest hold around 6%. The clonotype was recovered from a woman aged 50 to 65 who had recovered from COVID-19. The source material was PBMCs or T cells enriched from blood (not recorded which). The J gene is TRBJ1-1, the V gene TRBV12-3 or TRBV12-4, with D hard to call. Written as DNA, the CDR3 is TGTGCCAGCAGTTTAGTGCGGGGAACTGAAGCTTTCTTT. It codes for CASSLVRGTEAFF.